The entry below gives a single T cell receptor beta chain sequence along with its context. TCRdb redid the calling of the reads with MiXCR, one entry per CDR3 protein. Of just under 550,000 distinct CDR3 sequences listed, less than 30% are singletons. The CDR3 is made up of 15 amino acids. Germline CDR1 SGHRS, CDR2 YFSETQ. Trimming removed 3 bases from V and 3 bases from J, with 15 bases in between. These data originate in a study of T cell repertoires in cytomegalovirus infection. Background on the study: Indications of both CMV infection and matching HLA type were provided by public TCR beta signatures.

This sequence joins TRBV5-1 and TRBJ2-5, with D possibly being TRBD2 (6 bases). This sequence was found in a human donor in good health (CMV status not recorded). Some clones in this sample may be carry-over from other donors' samples. The sequenced material came from PBMCs. The CDR3 coding sequence is TGCGCCAGCAGCTCTTCTAGCGTAGCGAAAGAGACCCAGTACTTC. Translated: CASSSSSVAKETQYF.